This passage covers 20 T cell receptor beta chains from one sample sequenced in a study of early T cells in non-severe SARS-CoV-2 infection. One entry per CDR3 protein, called by TCRdb with MiXCR from the 5' RACE reads. The sample yields 20,000 to 25,000 distinct CDR3 sequences, 4.5% seen once. The material sequenced was whole blood. All receptors come from an adult who was a healthcare worker with PCR-confirmed SARS-CoV-2 infection or an uninfected control (not recorded which).

This clonotype was recorded many times. This chain joins TRBV6-5 and TRBJ1-5, with a possible D match to TRBD1 (6 bases). From germline, CDR1 is MNHEY and CDR2 SVGAGI. The CDR3 covers 13 residues. V lost 6 bases, J lost 3 bases, and 9 bases lay in between. The CDR3 protein is CASSGQPNQPQHF. Written as DNA, the CDR3 is TGTGCCAGCAGCGGACAGCCCAATCAGCCCCAGCATTTT.

At least ten counts were recorded for this clonotype. The chain uses TRBV4-3 and TRBJ2-3; D may be TRBD2 (5 bases). CDR3 length equals 18 residues. The germline CDR1 and CDR2 sequences are LGHNA and YSLEER. Trimming removed 0 bases from V and 0 bases from J, with 16 bases in between. This CDR3 reads CASSQEEVTLASTDTQYF. In DNA form, the CDR3 reads TGCGCCAGCAGCCAAGAGGAGGTAACGCTTGCTAGCACAGATACGCAGTATTTT.

This clonotype was observed at least ten times. The chain links TRBV12-3 or TRBV12-4 to TRBJ1-6; D gene uncertain. The V end lost 8 bases, the J end lost 9 bases, and 17 bases lay between the germline ends. This CDR3 comprises 14 residues. For the CDR3, the DNA is TGTGCCAGCGGAGTGTCTTCCTCGGGTTCACCCCTCCACTTT. It encodes CASGVSSSGSPLHF.

In its sample, this clonotype was seen a few times. The J gene is TRBJ1-6, the V gene TRBV28, with D maybe TRBD1 (5 bases). The germline V and J ends were trimmed by 6 bases and 8 bases, with 14 bases remaining between them. The CDR3 has 14 amino acids. Germline V gives CDR1 MDHEN, CDR2 SYDVKM. CDR3 protein: CASSPTGGDSPLHF. The CDR3 bases are TGTGCCAGCAGCCCGACGGGGGGGGATTCACCCCTCCACTTT.

This clonotype was seen a handful of times. This sequence joins TRBV28 and TRBJ1-1; D is perhaps TRBD1 (5 bases). The CDR3 length is 13 residues. Germline V gene sequence: CDR1 MDHEN, CDR2 SYDVKM. V dropped 8 bases and J dropped 7 bases, with 17 bases sitting between them. DNA for the CDR3: TGTGCCAGCTTGACCTCAGGGTCTATTGAAGCTTTCTTT. Amino acids: CASLTSGSIEAFF.

The chain carries TRBV13 and TRBJ2-7; unclear D gene. Trimming removed 2 bases at V and 6 bases at J, with 17 bases between. Germline CDR1 PRHDT, CDR2 FYEKMQ (reference sequence). This CDR3 region has 15 residues. CDR3 protein: CASSLSGPSAGEQYF. DNA for the CDR3: TGTGCCAGCAGCTTATCCGGGCCATCGGCCGGCGAGCAGTACTTC.

This clonotype was seen repeatedly, ten times or more. The rearrangement links TRBV5-1 to TRBJ2-7; 7 bases are a match to TRBD1. The CDR3 is 15 amino acids. With V trimmed by 2 bases and J by 2 bases, 7 bases remained unmatched. Germline V CDR1 and CDR2: SGHRS, YFSETQ. In DNA, the CDR3 is TGCGCCAGCAGCTTCTCGAGACAGGGCCCCTACGAGCAGTACTTC. It yields the protein CASSFSRQGPYEQYF.

Many counts were recorded for this clonotype. This chain uses TRBV5-1 with TRBJ2-1, with D perhaps assigned TRBD1 or TRBD2 (5 bases each). The CDR3 has 16 amino acids. From germline, CDR1 is SGHRS and CDR2 YFSETQ. V was clipped by 0 bases and J by 0 bases, with 10 bases between them. DNA for the CDR3: TGCGCCAGCAGCTTGGTCGAGGGGAGCTCCTACAATGAGCAGTTCTTC. This gives the protein CASSLVEGSSYNEQFF.

This clonotype was seen repeatedly, ten times or more. Here the CDR3 reads CASSLQPGQAMYEYF. The DNA for the CDR3 is TGCGCCAGCAGCTTGCAGCCGGGACAGGCGATGTATGAGTACTTC. The J gene is TRBJ2-7, the V gene TRBV5-1, with 8 positions matching TRBD1. Trimming cost V 1 base and J 11 bases; bases outside gene matches: 14. Germline V gives CDR1 SGHRS, CDR2 YFSETQ. This CDR3 has 15 amino acids.

This clonotype was found many times. The chain carries TRBV29-1 and TRBJ2-3; D is ambiguous. Germline-derived CDR1 and CDR2 are SQVTM and ANQGSEA. The V end was cut by 6 bases, the J end by 0 bases, with 16 bases between. CDR3 length: 15 amino acids. This chain's CDR3 is CSVAVRASSTDTQYF. The CDR3 DNA sequence: TGCAGCGTGGCCGTACGGGCATCTAGCACAGATACGCAGTATTTT.

This clonotype has ten or more counts. This chain uses TRBV20-1 with TRBJ2-5, with D perhaps being TRBD1 or TRBD2 (6 bases each). The CDR3 sequence is 15 residues long. V shed 4 bases and J shed 0 bases, with 15 bases lying between them. Germline values: CDR1 DFQATT, CDR2 SNEGSKA (reference sequence). CDR3 sequence reads: CSAIRRGADQETQYF. Here the CDR3 DNA reads TGCAGTGCTATTCGGAGGGGGGCCGACCAAGAGACCCAGTACTTC.

This clonotype is labeled medium-sized. This sequence joins TRBV12-3 or TRBV12-4 and TRBJ1-5; the D is unclear. The CDR3 has 15 residues. The ends were cut back, 3 bases at V and 0 bases at J, with 9 bases in the middle. The DNA of the CDR3 is TGTGCCAGCAGTTTCGGGTCGTATAGCAATCAGCCCCAGCATTTT. Its translation is CASSFGSYSNQPQHF.

This clonotype is medium-sized (0.01 to 0.1%). The chain carries TRBV11-3 and TRBJ1-1; D gene ambiguous. There are 14 residues in the CDR3. V shed 2 bases and J shed 1 base, with 8 bases lying between them. Germline V lookup: CDR1 SGHNT, CDR2 YENEEA. CDR3 sequence: CASSLNSGNTEAFF. Written as DNA, the CDR3 is TGTGCCAGCAGCTTAAACAGCGGGAACACTGAAGCTTTCTTT. The entire variable domain, with the rest obtained from reference TRBV11-3 and TRBJ1-1, is as follows: EAGVVQSPRYKIIEKKQPVAFWCNPISGHNTLYWYLQNLGQGPELLIRYENEEAVDDSQLPKDRFSAERLKGVDSTLKIQPAELGDSAVYLCASSLNSGNTEAFFGQGTRLTVV.

This clonotype was counted at least ten times. The chain carries TRBV4-3 and TRBJ2-4; D may be TRBD1 or TRBD2 (6 bases each). The CDR3 extends over 18 amino acids. Trimming removed 0 bases from V and 8 bases from J, with 23 bases in between. CDR1 and CDR2 from the germline V gene are LGHNA and YSLEER. Here the CDR3 reads CASSQDPWVEGGKYIQYF. The CDR3 nucleotides are TGCGCCAGCAGCCAAGACCCTTGGGTTGAAGGGGGGAAATACATTCAGTACTTC.

This clonotype was seen at least ten times. V gene TRBV7-6 combines with J gene TRBJ2-3, with D perhaps TRBD2 (6 bases). This CDR3 spans 15 amino acids. Germline V lookup: CDR1 SGHVS, CDR2 FNYEAQ. The V end lost 6 bases, the J end lost 3 bases, and 16 bases lay between the germline ends. CDR3 loop: CASRFRDSITDTQYF. The CDR3 DNA sequence: TGTGCCAGCAGGTTCCGGGACTCCATAACAGATACGCAGTATTTT.

The chain combines TRBV27 with TRBJ1-2; no clear D. Germline loops: CDR1 MNHEY, CDR2 SMNVEV (reference sequence). Trimming stripped 5 bases from V and 3 bases from J, with 10 bases between. This CDR3 is built from 13 residues. CDR3 loop: CASSHGIHYGYTF. CDR3 DNA: TGTGCCAGCAGTCATGGGATTCACTATGGCTACACCTTC.

The chain employs TRBV11-2 and TRBJ1-3, with a possible D match to TRBD1 (5 bases). This CDR3 contains 14 residues. CDR1 and CDR2 (germline): SGHAT, FQNNGV. V was cut by 7 bases and J by 2 bases, with 12 bases left in between. DNA of the CDR3: TGTGCCAGCACTATGGGGGAGCCTGGAAACACCATATATTTT. Its protein product is CASTMGEPGNTIYF.

This clonotype has ten or more counts. The CDR3 reads CASTGRGAHTGELFF. CDR3 in DNA: TGTGCCAGCACCGGTAGGGGAGCTCACACCGGGGAGCTGTTTTTT. The V and J genes are TRBV2 and TRBJ2-2; D is tentatively TRBD1 or TRBD2 (5 bases each). Trimming stripped 7 bases from V and 3 bases from J, with 15 bases between. Germline lookup yields CDR1 SNHLY and CDR2 FYNNEI. This CDR3 is 15 amino acids long.

J is TRBJ1-5 and V is TRBV21-1; TRBD1 reflects the table's D call only, with no check against the DNA. TRBV21-1 is a listed pseudogene. This CDR3 contains 14 residues. CDR3 amino acids: CASGTGRRNQPQHF. The DNA for the CDR3 is TGTGCCAGCGGAACAGGGAGGCGCAATCAGCCCCAGCATTTT.

DNA of the CDR3: TGTGCCAGCAGCTCGGGGGCTGGCGGGATCAATGAGCAGTTCTTC. Protein: CASSSGAGGINEQFF. The chain recombines TRBV7-2 with TRBJ2-1; possibly TRBD1 or TRBD2 for D (6 bases each). Between the trimmed V and J ends, which lost 4 bases and 6 bases, there was a span of 16 bases. The length of the CDR3 is 15 residues. CDR1 and CDR2 (germline): SGHTA, FQGNSA.